The present T cell receptor beta chain was sequenced within a study of blood T cell repertoires in COVID-19. Trimming took 3 bases from V and 7 from J, leaving 7 bases between them. CDR1 and CDR2 from the germline V gene are SEHNR and FQNEAQ (reference sequence). This CDR3 is built from 11 residues. Repertoires were generated with immunoSEQ multiplex PCR, while TCRdb's copy carries only in-frame clones and drops some. The table includes around 250,000 clones, roughly 80% detected once. Participants were aged roughly 18 to 90 years, lived in 24 US areas, and enrolled virtually. Cohort placement rested on clinical history that participants reported themselves.

Material for sequencing was PBMCs or T cells enriched from blood (not recorded which). The receptor comes from a man aged 35 to 55 who had been exposed to COVID-19. V gene TRBV7-9 combines with J gene TRBJ2-7; D unresolved. This CDR3 is CASSFLREQYF. The CDR3 DNA reads TGTGCCAGCAGCTTTTTGCGTGAGCAGTACTTC.